Presented here are 12 T cell receptor beta chains from one specimen sequenced in a study of regulatory T cells in long-lasting Graves disease. This sample's time point: persistent/refractory GD, antithyroid drugs over 5 years with positive TRAb. PBMC-derived RNA was used for the TCR library. HTBI primers from iRepertoire and Arm-PCR of CDR3 regions yielded the TCR beta libraries. TCRdb independently ran MiXCR on the multiplex PCR reads; one entry per CDR3 protein. The repertoire holds 700,000 or so distinct CDR3 sequences, about 32% seen once, with under 50% in the top ten. Sample: peripheral blood mononuclear cells (PBMCs), taken when the disease was refractory, from a patient treated with antithyroid drugs. Receptors were obtained from a female donor with Graves disease.

The chain's CDR3 is CASSLPARSSLHF. The CDR3 DNA sequence: TGTGCCAGCAGCTTGCCCGCCAGAAGTTCTCTCCACTTT. The chain couples TRBV7-9 to TRBJ1-6; D ambiguous. Per germline, CDR1 SEHNR and CDR2 FQNEAQ (reference sequence). This CDR3 has 13 residues. The V gene lost 3 bases and the J gene lost 16 bases, with 16 bases spanning the gap.

This clonotype was seen a few times. The CDR3 protein is CASGLFRQKSNQPQHF. Here the CDR3 DNA reads TGTGCTAGTGGTTTGTTCAGGCAAAAAAGCAATCAGCCCCAGCATTTT. This chain connects TRBV12-5 to TRBJ1-5, with D unresolved. The CDR3 sequence is 16 residues long. With 2 bases removed from V and 1 base from J, the gap between germline ends came to 12 bases. CDR1 and CDR2 (germline): LGHNT, FRNRAP.

This chain joins TRBV3-1 and TRBJ1-5; D possibly corresponds to TRBD1 (5 bases). CDR1 and CDR2 (germline): LGHDT, YNNKEL (reference sequence). The CDR3 is 15 amino acids. V lost 5 bases and J lost 7, with 18 bases in between. CDR3 sequence reads: CASSGTGSGGQPQHF. The CDR3 DNA sequence: TGTGCCAGCAGCGGGACGGGCTCGGGGGGGCAGCCCCAGCATTTT.

The rearrangement links TRBV27 to TRBJ2-5, with TRBD2 matching over 7 bases. Germline V gene lookup returns CDR1 MNHEY and CDR2 SMNVEV (reference sequence). V lost 2 bases to trimming and J lost 5 bases; unmatched junction nucleotides: 14. This CDR3 spans 17 amino acids. The CDR3 DNA reads TGTGCCAGCAGTTTACTTTCTCCGGCGGGAGTTTGGGAGACCCAGTACTTC. This translates into CASSLLSPAGVWETQYF.

In its sample, this clonotype was seen a few times. The chain is built from TRBV25-1 and TRBJ1-1; D remains ambiguous. Trimming left V 2 bases short and J 3 bases short, with 4 bases between. CDR1 and CDR2 (germline): MGHDK, SYGVNS. CDR3 size: 12 residues. The CDR3 DNA sequence: TGTGCCAGCAGTGAAGAGTACACTGAAGCTTTCTTT. It codes for CASSEEYTEAFF.

V gene TRBV5-1 combines with J gene TRBJ1-4; D unclear. Germline V lookup: CDR1 SGHRS, CDR2 YFSETQ. The CDR3 is 19 residues long. Trimming stripped 4 bases from V and 0 bases from J, with 22 bases between. The CDR3 DNA follows: TGCGCCAGCAGCCCCATCGGGCAGGCCGATCCTGCAACTAATGAAAAACTGTTTTTT. Translating gives CASSPIGQADPATNEKLFF.

The chain couples TRBV30 to TRBJ2-7; 8 bases align to TRBD2. Germline values: CDR1 GTSNPN, CDR2 SVGIG (reference sequence). V lost 2 bases to trimming and J lost 7 bases; unmatched junction nucleotides: 13. This CDR3 has 15 amino acids. The CDR3 here is CAWSPLGRAKGEQYF. The DNA for the CDR3 is TGTGCCTGGAGTCCCCTCGGGAGGGCCAAGGGAGAGCAGTACTTC.

This clonotype was seen only a few times. The rearrangement links TRBV27 to TRBJ2-7, with 7 bases aligning to TRBD2. V shed 5 bases, J shed 2 bases, and the junction held 6 bases outside the gene matches. The CDR3 runs 14 residues. Germline V gene lookup returns CDR1 MNHEY and CDR2 SMNVEV (reference sequence). The CDR3 loop reads CASSPLLAPYEQYF. CDR3 coding DNA: TGTGCCAGCAGTCCGCTACTAGCGCCCTACGAGCAGTACTTC.

This chain connects TRBV19 to TRBJ2-7; D might be TRBD1 (6 bases). Germline CDR1 and CDR2: LNHDA and SQIVND (reference sequence). The CDR3 runs 17 residues. Trimming cost V 5 bases and J 7 bases, with 27 bases left between them. In nucleotides, the CDR3 is TGTGCCAGTAGTGGAATAGGGAGTGGACAGCAAGATCGGGAGCAGTACTTC. It yields the protein CASSGIGSGQQDREQYF.

This clonotype was detected many times. The V call is TRBV12-3 or TRBV12-4, the J call TRBJ2-7; 9 nucleotides line up with TRBD1. V lost 6 bases to trimming and J lost 4 bases; unmatched junction nucleotides: 7. There are 14 residues in the CDR3. The CDR3 region is CASSFDRGGYEQYF. Here the CDR3 DNA reads TGTGCCAGCAGCTTCGACAGGGGGGGATACGAGCAGTACTTC.

This clonotype turned up a few times. V is TRBV9 and J is TRBJ2-7; 9 nucleotides match TRBD2. The V and J ends lost 2 bases and 3 bases, in that order; junction bases with no gene match: 6. The CDR3 is 15 residues long. Germline CDR1 and CDR2: SGDLS and YYNGEE. The CDR3 reads CASSVGTSTNYEQYF. The DNA for the CDR3 is TGTGCCAGCAGCGTGGGGACTAGCACTAACTACGAGCAGTACTTC.

The chain combines TRBV19 with TRBJ2-7, with 15 bases identical to TRBD2. J lost 6 bases, V lost 10 bases, and 7 bases had no gene match. From germline, CDR1 is LNHDA and CDR2 SQIVND (reference sequence). The CDR3 runs to 14 residues. CDR3: CATRGTSGRSEQYF. The CDR3 bases are TGTGCCACTCGGGGGACTAGCGGGAGGAGCGAGCAGTACTTC.